Following are 32 T cell receptor beta chains from one sample sequenced in a study of Graves' ophthalmopathy and Graves' hyperthyroidism. RNA transcripts provided the template for amplifying TCR beta CDR3 regions. The library came from an HTBI-primed first-round RT-PCR and a second-round multiplex PCR. MiXCR, applied by TCRdb to the multiplex PCR reads, yields one record per CDR3 protein. The sample has approximately 1.2 million distinct CDR3 sequences, less than 45% seen once. The sequencing input was peripheral blood or thyroid tissue (not recorded which). All receptors come from an adult man with Graves' hyperthyroidism.

As concerns this clonotype: The limits of the CDR3 on the DNA are not certain, so only TCRdb's listed CDR3 is given. The chain carries TRBV20-1 and TRBJ2-2; the table's D call TRBD2 went unverified against the DNA. The germline gives CDR1 DFQATT, CDR2 SNEGSKA (reference sequence). Counting both end residues, the CDR3 totals 17 amino acids. The CDR3 loop is CSASLLASEQYFGELFF.

The genes are TRBV9 and TRBJ2-1; perhaps TRBD1 as D (5 bases). The CDR3 spans 12 residues. Trimming left V 9 bases short and J 8 bases short, with 15 bases between. Germline values: CDR1 SGDLS, CDR2 YYNGEE. The DNA for the CDR3 is TGTGCCAATAGGCCCAGGGCTGATGAGCAGTTCTTC. Protein: CANRPRADEQFF.

This chain uses TRBV28 with TRBJ2-7, with D perhaps TRBD1 (6 bases). Per germline, CDR1 MDHEN and CDR2 SYDVKM. The CDR3 has 15 residues. V was clipped by 5 bases and J by 2 bases, with 16 bases between them. In DNA, the CDR3 is TGTGCCAGCAGTACCTATCGACAGGACGCCTACGAGCAGTACTTC. Translating gives CASSTYRQDAYEQYF. Variable domain in full (rest from reference TRBV28 and TRBJ2-7): DVKVTQSSRYLVKRTGEKVFLECVQDMDHENMFWYRQDPGLGLRLIYFSYDVKMKEKGDIPEGYSVSREKKERFSLILESASTNQTSMYLCASSTYRQDAYEQYFGPGTRLTVT.

This clonotype was counted ten times or more. The J gene is TRBJ2-5, the V gene TRBV7-9, with D possibly being TRBD1 (6 bases). The CDR3 consists of 15 residues. V was cut by 5 bases and J by 0 bases, with 13 bases left in between. Germline-derived CDR1 and CDR2 are SEHNR and FQNEAQ (reference sequence). In DNA form, the CDR3 reads TGTGCCAGCAGCCCCGACGGACAGTACCAAGAGACCCAGTACTTC. As protein: CASSPDGQYQETQYF.

This clonotype appeared once. The conserved closing phenylalanine or tryptophan is absent in this CDR3, likely reflecting a read error. V is TRBV5-5 and J is TRBJ2-2, with D perhaps matching TRBD1 or TRBD2 (5 bases each). This CDR3 comprises 12 residues. With 3 bases removed from V and 5 bases from J, the gap between germline ends came to 5 bases. Germline V gene data show CDR1 as SGHKS and CDR2 as YYEKEE (reference sequence). The CDR3 DNA reads TGTGCCAGCAGCTGGGGGACCGGGGAGCTGTTTCTT. This sequence encodes CASSWGTGELFL.

The chain has TRBV24-1 and TRBJ1-5, with D hard to call. The CDR3 consists of 14 residues. The germline gives CDR1 KGHDR, CDR2 SFDVKD. V gave up 1 base and J gave up 11 bases, with 14 bases separating them. The CDR3 coding sequence is TGTGCCACCAGTGATTTCCGACGGAAAGAGACCCAGCATTTT. This gives the protein CATSDFRRKETQHF.

With regard to this clonotype: At one end the junction does not follow the germline gene, possibly because of a read error. The genes are TRBV7-8 and TRBJ2-2, with D unresolved. The germline V gene has CDR1 SGHVS and CDR2 FQNEAQ. CDR3 length equals 17 residues. In DNA, the CDR3 is TGCGCCAGCAGCCAAGACTGGGCAGGATTGAACACCGGGGAGCTGTTTTTT. Encoded protein: CASSQDWAGLNTGELFF.

This clonotype was detected only a few times. The chain joins TRBV4-3 to TRBJ1-4; no definite D call. The CDR3 sequence is 14 residues long. From germline, CDR1 is LGHNA and CDR2 YSLEER. V lost 0 bases to trimming and J lost 5 bases, with 7 bases between them. The CDR3 spells CASSQEVVNEKLFF. The DNA for the CDR3 is TGCGCCAGCAGCCAAGAAGTGGTAAATGAAAAACTGTTTTTT.

This clonotype was found many times. The chain is built from TRBV2 and TRBJ2-7, with 9 bases lining up with TRBD2. Germline V gene sequence: CDR1 SNHLY, CDR2 FYNNEI. Losses at the gene ends were 4 bases for V and 4 bases for J; bases not matched to a gene: 5. The CDR3 length is 14 residues. CDR3 in amino acids: CASSGLAGVYEQYF. DNA of the CDR3: TGTGCCAGCAGTGGGTTAGCGGGAGTGTACGAGCAGTACTTC. Filled out from reference TRBV2 and TRBJ2-7, the complete variable domain reads EPEVTQTPSHQVTQMGQEVILRCVPISNHLYFYWYRQILGQKVEFLVSFYNNEISEKSEIFDDQFSVERPDGSNFTLKIRSTKLEDSAMYFCASSGLAGVYEQYFGPGTRLTVT.

The chain recombines TRBV20-1 with TRBJ2-5, with TRBD2 matching 12 bases. J was trimmed by 2 bases and V by 4 bases; bases with no gene match: 5. CDR1 is DFQATT and CDR2 is SNEGSKA in the germline V gene (reference sequence). This CDR3 contains 15 residues. The chain's CDR3 is CSATPLAGGQETQYF. The CDR3 bases are TGCAGTGCTACGCCCCTAGCGGGGGGGCAAGAGACCCAGTACTTC.

A remark on this clonotype: A much larger clone differs by one base, so this may be a read error. The chain combines TRBV6-5 with TRBJ2-7; maybe TRBD1 (5 bases). CDR3 length equals 13 residues. The V gene's germline CDR1 is MNHEY and CDR2 SVGAGI. Trimming took 5 bases from V and 6 from J, leaving 14 bases between them. This chain's CDR3 is CASSLSGYSEQYF. In DNA form, the CDR3 reads TGTGCCAGCAGTCTCTCAGGGTATAGCGAGCAGTACTTC.

J is TRBJ1-2 and V is TRBV9; D possibly corresponds to TRBD1 (5 bases). This CDR3 comprises 15 residues. Looked up from germline, CDR1 is SGDLS and CDR2 is YYNGEE. V lost 4 bases to trimming and J lost 3 bases, with 16 bases between them. CDR3 bases: TGTGCCAGCAGCCAAGATTCAGGGATAGACTATGGCTACACCTTC. It is translated as CASSQDSGIDYGYTF.

Only a few counts were recorded for this clonotype. The rearrangement links TRBV20-1 to TRBJ2-5; D may be TRBD1 (5 bases). The CDR3 contains 14 residues. In germline, CDR1 is DFQATT, CDR2 SNEGSKA (reference sequence). The V end lost 3 bases, the J end lost 2 bases, and 13 bases lay between the germline ends. CDR3 nucleotides: TGCAGTGCTAGTCGTGGGGCATGGCAAGAGACCCAGTACTTC. Protein sequence: CSASRGAWQETQYF.

This clonotype occurred many times. The chain couples TRBV7-9 to TRBJ1-1; D uncertain. V was clipped by 0 bases and J by 3 bases, with 8 bases between them. The CDR3 is made up of 14 amino acids. CDR1 is SEHNR and CDR2 is FQNEAQ in the germline V gene (reference sequence). The CDR3 bases are TGTGCCAGCAGCTTAGCTGGGGTGGACACTGAAGCTTTCTTT. It encodes CASSLAGVDTEAFF. Supplemented by reference TRBV7-9 and TRBJ1-1, the full variable domain reads DTGVSQNPRHKITKRGQNVTFRCDPISEHNRLYWYRQTLGQGPEFLTYFQNEAQLEKSRLLSDRFSAERPKGSFSTLEIQRTEQGDSAMYLCASSLAGVDTEAFFGQGTRLTVV.

V usage is TRBV6-2 or TRBV6-3 and J usage is TRBJ1-5; no clear D. Germline V gene sequence: CDR1 MNHEY, CDR2 SVGEGT. V was pared by 7 bases and J by 2 bases, with 15 bases between. The CDR3 has 15 amino acids. The CDR3 region is CASKRVEVGNQPQHF. For the CDR3, the DNA is TGTGCCAGCAAAAGGGTGGAGGTGGGCAATCAGCCCCAGCATTTT.

This clonotype occurred many times. This chain joins TRBV7-2 and TRBJ2-7, with TRBD1 as a possible D gene (5 bases). The germline gives CDR1 SGHTA, CDR2 FQGNSA. Between the trimmed V and J ends, which lost 3 bases and 7 bases, there was a span of 10 bases. CDR3 length: 12 amino acids. CDR3 residues: CASSLGQSEQYF. DNA for the CDR3: TGTGCCAGCAGCTTGGGGCAGTCTGAGCAGTACTTC.

The chain is built from TRBV4-1 and TRBJ2-5, with 8 bases identical to TRBD1. The CDR3 is made up of 14 amino acids. In germline, CDR1 is MGHRA, CDR2 YSYEKL. The trim removed 1 base at V and 5 bases at J, leaving 3 bases unmatched. Here the CDR3 reads CASSQVYRGETQYF. The CDR3 nucleotides read TGCGCCAGCAGCCAAGTATACAGGGGGGAGACCCAGTACTTC.

The chain carries TRBV19 and TRBJ1-1, with D perhaps matching TRBD1 (5 bases). Germline lookup yields CDR1 LNHDA and CDR2 SQIVND (reference sequence). The ends were cut back, 4 bases at V and 9 bases at J, with 9 bases in the middle. The CDR3 totals 11 residues. The CDR3 region has the DNA TGTGCCAGTAGTAGGGACCTACAAGCTTTCTTT. Translation: CASSRDLQAFF.

This chain joins TRBV28 and TRBJ2-2; D not certain. This CDR3 region has 12 residues. Germline V gene data show CDR1 as MDHEN and CDR2 as SYDVKM. The V gene lost 7 bases and the J gene lost 6 bases, with 9 bases spanning the gap. CDR3 amino acids: CASKSLPGELFF. CDR3 nucleotide sequence: TGTGCCAGCAAGTCCCTCCCCGGGGAGCTGTTTTTT.

This clonotype was counted many times. V is TRBV29-1 and J is TRBJ2-5; 8 positions match TRBD1. The V and J ends lost 3 bases and 3 bases, in that order; junction bases with no gene match: 3. Germline V gene sequence: CDR1 SQVTM, CDR2 ANQGSEA. This CDR3 spans 13 amino acids. The CDR3, as DNA: TGCAGCGTTGAGACAGGGGCAAAAGAGACCCAGTACTTC. It is translated as CSVETGAKETQYF.

V is TRBV10-3 and J is TRBJ1-6; TRBD1 agrees at 8 bases. The CDR3 extends over 13 amino acids. The germline gives CDR1 ENHRY, CDR2 SYGVKD. Trimming at V came to 7 bases and at J to 7 bases, leaving 3 bases not matched to a gene. The CDR3 DNA sequence: TGTGCCATCAAGAACAGGGGGAATTCACCCCTCCACTTT. Residues: CAIKNRGNSPLHF.

At least ten counts were recorded for this clonotype. Here the CDR3 reads CSASGRASYEQYF. The CDR3 nucleotides are TGCAGTGCTAGCGGGAGGGCCTCTTACGAGCAGTACTTC. This chain connects TRBV20-1 to TRBJ2-7, with 8 bases that match TRBD2. The CDR3 consists of 13 residues. Germline CDR1 is DFQATT and CDR2 is SNEGSKA (reference sequence). The ends lost 3 bases at V and 4 bases at J; junction bases unmatched: 5.

V usage is TRBV3-1 and J usage is TRBJ1-1; D not resolved. The CDR3 extends over 13 amino acids. V gave up 5 bases and J gave up 9 bases, with 16 bases separating them. Germline CDR1 and CDR2: LGHDT and YNNKEL (reference sequence). The DNA of the CDR3 is TGTGCCAGCAGCTCTGGAGTGGTCCGCCAAGCTTTCTTT. Protein: CASSSGVVRQAFF.

This clonotype was counted at least ten times. The V call is TRBV20-1, the J call TRBJ2-7, with 9 bases identical to TRBD2. Trimming took 3 bases from V and 5 from J; bases not matched to a gene: 5. The CDR3 runs to 13 residues. Germline assignment: CDR1 DFQATT and CDR2 SNEGSKA (reference sequence). For the CDR3, the DNA is TGCAGTGCTAGGAGGACTAGCGACAACGAGCAGTACTTC. Translation gives CSARRTSDNEQYF.

This clonotype was recorded many times. The DNA of the CDR3 is TGTGCCAGCAGCTTAGGGGCTCTCTCCTACGAGCAGTACTTC. Translation gives CASSLGALSYEQYF. The rearrangement links TRBV11-2 to TRBJ2-7; no clear D gene. The CDR3 is made up of 14 amino acids. With 1 base removed from V and 0 bases from J, the gap between germline ends came to 7 bases. In germline, CDR1 is SGHAT, CDR2 FQNNGV. The whole variable domain, remainder taken from reference TRBV11-2 and TRBJ2-7, is EAGVAQSPRYKIIEKRQSVAFWCNPISGHATLYWYQQILGQGPKLLIQFQNNGVVDDSQLPKDRFSAERLKGVDSTLKIQPAKLEDSAVYLCASSLGALSYEQYFGPGTRLTVT.

This clonotype was seen ten or more times. Here the CDR3 reads CSVGTYSLGYTF. The DNA for the CDR3 is TGCAGCGTAGGGACCTACTCCCTGGGCTACACCTTC. The rearrangement uses TRBV29-1 and TRBJ1-2; D possibly corresponds to TRBD1 (5 bases). The germline CDR1 and CDR2 sequences are SQVTM and ANQGSEA. The ends were cut back, 6 bases at V and 8 bases at J, with 16 bases in the middle. The length of the CDR3 is 12 residues.

In its sample, this clonotype was seen many times. This chain uses TRBV2 with TRBJ1-1; 7 bases line up with TRBD1. The CDR3 totals 14 residues. Germline assignment: CDR1 SNHLY and CDR2 FYNNEI. V was pared by 6 bases and J by 4 bases, with 8 bases of the junction left unmatched. CDR3 sequence reads: CASRPETGTTEAFF. The CDR3 region has the DNA TGTGCCAGCAGACCCGAGACAGGGACCACTGAAGCTTTCTTT.

This clonotype came up many times. The chain combines TRBV25-1 with TRBJ1-1, with 11 bases that match TRBD1. This CDR3 region has 20 residues. Germline lookup yields CDR1 MGHDK and CDR2 SYGVNS. The J segment lost 4 bases and the V segment lost 7 bases, leaving 23 bases of the junction unmatched. Written as DNA, the CDR3 is TGTGCCAGCATGGTGTCTGAGCCGGGCCGGACAGGGGGCCCAAGCACTGAAGCTTTCTTT. Protein: CASMVSEPGRTGGPSTEAFF. Together with reference TRBV25-1 and TRBJ1-1, the CDR3 gives the full variable domain: EADIYQTPRYLVIGTGKKITLECSQTMGHDKMYWYQQDPGMELHLIHYSYGVNSTEKGDLSSESTVSRIRTEHFPLTLESARPSHTSQYLCASMVSEPGRTGGPSTEAFFGQGTRLTVV.

This clonotype was found many times. The CDR3 bases are TGTGCCAGCAGCACGGGGGGCTCCTATAATTCACCCCTCCACTTT. Protein sequence: CASSTGGSYNSPLHF. The chain recombines TRBV6-6 with TRBJ1-6, with D perhaps matching TRBD1 (5 bases). V lost 6 bases and J 0 bases, leaving 9 bases between the germline ends. The CDR3 runs to 15 residues. Germline CDR1 reads MNHNY; CDR2 reads SVGAGI (reference sequence).

This chain links TRBV7-9 with TRBJ1-1, with D uncertain. Trimming removed 5 bases from V and 9 bases from J, with 10 bases in between. There are 11 residues in the CDR3. CDR1 and CDR2 from the germline V gene are SEHNR and FQNEAQ (reference sequence). The CDR3 bases are TGTGCCAGCAGCCCCGACATGCAAGCTTTCTTT. This gives the protein CASSPDMQAFF.

The rearrangement links TRBV20-1 to TRBJ2-5; D may correspond to TRBD1 or TRBD2 (6 bases each). Trimming stripped 6 bases from V and 7 bases from J, with 18 bases between. The CDR3 length is 13 residues. Germline CDR1 reads DFQATT; CDR2 reads SNEGSKA (reference sequence). The CDR3 sequence: CSAPHRKGGTQYF. CDR3 sequence (DNA): TGCAGTGCACCGCACAGGAAGGGGGGGACCCAGTACTTC.

The table lists this clonotype with a few counts. V is TRBV7-9 and J is TRBJ1-1; D gene unclear. Germline CDR1 reads SEHNR; CDR2 reads FQNEAQ (reference sequence). The CDR3 runs to 14 residues. Trimming shortened V by 1 base and J by 4 bases, and 10 bases separated the two germline ends. The DNA for the CDR3 is TGTGCCAGCAGCTTAGGGGGTGGCCCCACTGAAGCTTTCTTT. Protein product: CASSLGGGPTEAFF.